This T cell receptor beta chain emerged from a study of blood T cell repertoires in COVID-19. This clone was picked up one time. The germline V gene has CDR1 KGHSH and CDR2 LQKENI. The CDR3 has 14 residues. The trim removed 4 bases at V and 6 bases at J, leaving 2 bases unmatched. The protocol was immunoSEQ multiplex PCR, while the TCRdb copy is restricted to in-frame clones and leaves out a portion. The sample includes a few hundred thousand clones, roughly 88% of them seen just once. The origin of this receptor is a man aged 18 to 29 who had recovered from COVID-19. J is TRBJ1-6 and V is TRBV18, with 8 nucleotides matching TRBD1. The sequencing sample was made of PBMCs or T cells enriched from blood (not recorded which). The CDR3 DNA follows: TGTGCCAGCTCACGGGGACAGGCTAATTCACCCCTCCACTTT. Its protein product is CASSRGQANSPLHF.